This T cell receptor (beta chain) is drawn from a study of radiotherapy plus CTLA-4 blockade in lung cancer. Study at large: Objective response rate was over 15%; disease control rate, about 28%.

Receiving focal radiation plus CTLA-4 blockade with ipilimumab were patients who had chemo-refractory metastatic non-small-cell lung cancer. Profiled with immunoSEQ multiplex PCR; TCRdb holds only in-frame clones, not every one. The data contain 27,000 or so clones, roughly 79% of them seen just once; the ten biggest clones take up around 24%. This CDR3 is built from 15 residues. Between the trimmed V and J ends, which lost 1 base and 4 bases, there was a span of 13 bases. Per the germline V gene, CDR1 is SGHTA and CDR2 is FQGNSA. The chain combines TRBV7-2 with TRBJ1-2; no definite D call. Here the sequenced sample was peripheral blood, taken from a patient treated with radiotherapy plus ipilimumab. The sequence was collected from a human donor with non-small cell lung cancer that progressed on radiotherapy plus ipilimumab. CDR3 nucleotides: TGTGCCAGCAGCTTAGGGGCAGGACCACTCTATGGCTACACCTTC. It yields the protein CASSLGAGPLYGYTF.